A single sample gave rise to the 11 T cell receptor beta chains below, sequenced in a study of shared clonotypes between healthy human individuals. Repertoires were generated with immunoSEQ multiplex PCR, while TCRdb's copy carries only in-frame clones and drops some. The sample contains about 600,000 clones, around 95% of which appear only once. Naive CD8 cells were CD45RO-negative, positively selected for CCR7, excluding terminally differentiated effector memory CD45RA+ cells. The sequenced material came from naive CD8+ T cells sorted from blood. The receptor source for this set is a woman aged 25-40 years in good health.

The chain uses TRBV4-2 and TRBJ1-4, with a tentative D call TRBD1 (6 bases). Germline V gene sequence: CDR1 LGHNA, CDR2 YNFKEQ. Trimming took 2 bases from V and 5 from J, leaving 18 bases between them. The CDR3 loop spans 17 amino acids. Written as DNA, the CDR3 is TGTGCCAGCAGCCAACCCCTCGCCGACAGGACCAATGAAAAACTGTTTTTT. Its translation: CASSQPLADRTNEKLFF.

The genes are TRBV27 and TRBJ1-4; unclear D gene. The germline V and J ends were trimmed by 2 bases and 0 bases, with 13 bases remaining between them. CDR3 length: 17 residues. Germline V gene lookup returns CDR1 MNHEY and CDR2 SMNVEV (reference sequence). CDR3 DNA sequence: TGTGCCAGCAGTTTAGTGCGGGGTGGGGCAACTAATGAAAAACTGTTTTTT. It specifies CASSLVRGGATNEKLFF.

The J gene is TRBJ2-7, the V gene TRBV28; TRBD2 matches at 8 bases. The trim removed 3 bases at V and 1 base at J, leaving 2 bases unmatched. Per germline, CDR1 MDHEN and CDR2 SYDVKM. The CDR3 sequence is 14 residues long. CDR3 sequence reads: CASSFPGGSYEQYF. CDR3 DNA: TGTGCCAGCAGTTTTCCGGGAGGGTCCTACGAGCAGTACTTC. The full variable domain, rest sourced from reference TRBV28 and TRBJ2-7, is DVKVTQSSRYLVKRTGEKVFLECVQDMDHENMFWYRQDPGLGLRLIYFSYDVKMKEKGDIPEGYSVSREKKERFSLILESASTNQTSMYLCASSFPGGSYEQYFGPGTRLTVT.

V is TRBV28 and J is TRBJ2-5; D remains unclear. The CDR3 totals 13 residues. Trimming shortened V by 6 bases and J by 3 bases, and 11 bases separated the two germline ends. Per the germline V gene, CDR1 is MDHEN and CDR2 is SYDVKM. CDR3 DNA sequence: TGTGCCAGCAGGCCCGATCTGGAAGAGACCCAGTACTTC. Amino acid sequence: CASRPDLEETQYF.

The CDR3 coding sequence is TGTGCCAGTACCTTCGGAGGGGCCTTTGGAACTAATGAAAAACTGTTTTTT. Translated, it gives CASTFGGAFGTNEKLFF. J is TRBJ1-4 and V is TRBV19; tentative D call: TRBD1 (5 bases). The CDR3 spans 17 residues. Germline CDR1 and CDR2: LNHDA and SQIVND (reference sequence). V was cut by 7 bases and J by 1 base, with 19 bases left in between.

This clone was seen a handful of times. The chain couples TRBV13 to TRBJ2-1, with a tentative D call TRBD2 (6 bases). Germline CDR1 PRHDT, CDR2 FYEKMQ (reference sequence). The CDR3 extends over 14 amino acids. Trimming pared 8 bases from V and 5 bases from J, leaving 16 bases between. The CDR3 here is CASSPGGGDNEQFF. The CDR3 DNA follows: TGTGCCAGCTCCCCCGGGGGTGGGGACAATGAGCAGTTCTTC.

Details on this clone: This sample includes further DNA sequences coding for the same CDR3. The CDR3 protein is CASSLTGNNQPQHF. The CDR3 DNA follows: TGTGCCAGCAGTTTAACAGGAAACAATCAGCCCCAGCATTTT. The chain is built from TRBV28 and TRBJ1-5; D is perhaps TRBD1 (5 bases). CDR1 is MDHEN, CDR2 SYDVKM, per germline. Trimming took 2 bases from V and 3 from J, leaving 8 bases between them. The CDR3 consists of 14 residues. Variable domain in full (rest from reference TRBV28 and TRBJ1-5): DVKVTQSSRYLVKRTGEKVFLECVQDMDHENMFWYRQDPGLGLRLIYFSYDVKMKEKGDIPEGYSVSREKKERFSLILESASTNQTSMYLCASSLTGNNQPQHFGDGTRLSIL.

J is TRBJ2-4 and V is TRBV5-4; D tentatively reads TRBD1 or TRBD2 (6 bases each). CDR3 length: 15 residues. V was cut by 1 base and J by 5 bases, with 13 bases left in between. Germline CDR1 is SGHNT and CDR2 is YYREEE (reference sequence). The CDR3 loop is CASSLRGDPQNIQYF. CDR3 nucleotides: TGTGCCAGCAGCTTGAGGGGGGACCCCCAAAACATTCAGTACTTC. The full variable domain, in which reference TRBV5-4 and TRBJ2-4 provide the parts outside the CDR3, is ETGVTQSPTHLIKTRGQQVTLRCSSQSGHNTVSWYQQALGQGPQFIFQYYREEENGRGNFPPRFSGLQFPNYSSELNVNALELDDSALYLCASSLRGDPQNIQYFGAGTRLSVL.

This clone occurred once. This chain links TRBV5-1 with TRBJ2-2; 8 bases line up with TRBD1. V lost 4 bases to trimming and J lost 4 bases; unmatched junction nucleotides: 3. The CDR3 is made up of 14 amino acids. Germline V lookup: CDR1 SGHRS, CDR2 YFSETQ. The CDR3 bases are TGCGCCAGCAGCCCCGGGACAGGCACCGGGGAGCTGTTTTTT. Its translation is CASSPGTGTGELFF.

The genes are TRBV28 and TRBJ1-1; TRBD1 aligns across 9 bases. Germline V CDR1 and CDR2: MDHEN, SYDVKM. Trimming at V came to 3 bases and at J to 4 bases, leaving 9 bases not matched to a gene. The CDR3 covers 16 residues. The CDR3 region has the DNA TGTGCCAGCAGTTTGCCGGGACAGGGTTTGGGCACTGAAGCTTTCTTT. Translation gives CASSLPGQGLGTEAFF. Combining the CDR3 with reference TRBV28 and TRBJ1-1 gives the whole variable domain DVKVTQSSRYLVKRTGEKVFLECVQDMDHENMFWYRQDPGLGLRLIYFSYDVKMKEKGDIPEGYSVSREKKERFSLILESASTNQTSMYLCASSLPGQGLGTEAFFGQGTRLTVV.

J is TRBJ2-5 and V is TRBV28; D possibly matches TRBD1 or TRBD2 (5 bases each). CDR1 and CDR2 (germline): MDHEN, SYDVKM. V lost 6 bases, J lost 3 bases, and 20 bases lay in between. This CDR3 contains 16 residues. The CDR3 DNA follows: TGTGCCAGCAGACCTCGCCAAGGGACCGCGAAAGAGACCCAGTACTTC. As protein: CASRPRQGTAKETQYF. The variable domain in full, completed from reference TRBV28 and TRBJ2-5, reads DVKVTQSSRYLVKRTGEKVFLECVQDMDHENMFWYRQDPGLGLRLIYFSYDVKMKEKGDIPEGYSVSREKKERFSLILESASTNQTSMYLCASRPRQGTAKETQYFGPGTRLLVL.